These 27 T cell receptor beta chains were all obtained from the same sample, sequenced in a study of blood T cell repertoires in COVID-19. TCRdb's table, derived via immunoSEQ multiplex PCR, lists solely in-frame clones and lacks some. Among hundreds of thousands of clones listed, over 75% were seen once. The sequencing input was PBMCs or T cells enriched from blood (not recorded which). The source is a man younger than 35 who had recovered from COVID-19.

This chain uses TRBV24-1 with TRBJ2-2; no reliable D call. CDR1 and CDR2 (germline): KGHDR, SFDVKD. The CDR3 covers 14 residues. V dropped 0 bases and J dropped 1 base, with 2 bases sitting between them. In DNA, the CDR3 is TGTGCCACCAGTGATTTGCTGAACACCGGGGAGCTGTTTTTT. Amino acid sequence: CATSDLLNTGELFF.

The chain combines TRBV5-6 with TRBJ2-2; TRBD1 aligns across 9 bases. J lost 4 bases, V lost 5 bases, and 6 bases had no gene match. The V gene's germline CDR1 is SGHDT and CDR2 YYEEEE. The CDR3 contains 15 residues. This CDR3 reads CASSRRDRATGELFF. The DNA of the CDR3 is TGTGCCAGCAGTCGCCGGGACAGGGCCACCGGGGAGCTGTTTTTT.

This clone appeared once. The chain links TRBV5-1 to TRBJ2-5; 10 bases are shared with TRBD1. The V segment lost 4 bases and the J segment 3 bases; nucleotides outside the gene matches: 9. From germline, CDR1 is SGHRS and CDR2 YFSETQ. The CDR3 spans 16 residues. In nucleotides, the CDR3 is TGCGCCAGCAGCCTGGGACAGGGGACGGTGAAAGAGACCCAGTACTTC. This translates into CASSLGQGTVKETQYF.

The chain links TRBV9 to TRBJ2-1; TRBD2 aligns across 7 bases. V shed 0 bases, J shed 0 bases, and the junction held 3 bases outside the gene matches. Germline V gives CDR1 SGDLS, CDR2 YYNGEE. The CDR3 is 16 residues long. The CDR3 DNA reads as TGTGCCAGCAGCGTAGAAGCGGGAATCTCCTACAATGAGCAGTTCTTC. It codes for CASSVEAGISYNEQFF. Combining the CDR3 with reference TRBV9 and TRBJ2-1 gives the whole variable domain DSGVTQTPKHLITATGQRVTLRCSPRSGDLSVYWYQQSLDQGLQFLIQYYNGEERAKGNILERFSAQQFPDLHSELNLSSLELGDSALYFCASSVEAGISYNEQFFGPGTRLTVL.

This rearrangement joins TRBV4-1 to TRBJ1-5; maybe TRBD1 (6 bases). The CDR3 is made up of 16 amino acids. CDR1 MGHRA and CDR2 YSYEKL come from the germline V gene. V lost 1 base, J lost 7 bases, and 17 bases lay in between. The CDR3 DNA reads TGCGCCAGCAGCCAAGTTTGGGGGGGCACCGGGCAGCCCCAGCATTTT. Translating it yields CASSQVWGGTGQPQHF.

The rearrangement joins TRBV7-8 to TRBJ2-3; 7 nucleotides line up with TRBD1. Germline V CDR1 and CDR2: SGHVS, FQNEAQ. The V segment lost 3 bases and the J segment 4 bases; nucleotides outside the gene matches: 10. This CDR3 region has 16 residues. The CDR3: CASSLRTGSMADTQYF. The CDR3 coding sequence is TGTGCCAGCAGCTTGCGGACAGGATCTATGGCAGATACGCAGTATTTT.

This clone was detected only once. This chain links TRBV6-2 or TRBV6-3 with TRBJ2-1; 8 bases are a match to TRBD2. The CDR3 length is 16 residues. CDR1 and CDR2 (germline): MNHEY, SVGEGT. Trimming took 4 bases from V and 2 from J; bases not matched to a gene: 7. The CDR3 DNA reads TGTGCCAGCAGTTGGGCTCTAGCGGGCGCCTACAATGAGCAGTTCTTC. This gives the protein CASSWALAGAYNEQFF.

This rearrangement joins TRBV7-2 to TRBJ2-3; D is undetermined. CDR1 is SGHTA, CDR2 FQGNSA, per germline. V shed 3 bases and J shed 4 bases, with 8 bases lying between them. CDR3 length: 13 residues. In DNA form, the CDR3 reads TGTGCCAGCAGCTTTTATTCTTCAGATACGCAGTATTTT. Translation gives CASSFYSSDTQYF.

The J gene is TRBJ1-2, the V gene TRBV7-6; TRBD1 might be the D (6 bases). Germline CDR1 and CDR2: SGHVS and FNYEAQ. Trimming took off 1 base at V and 4 bases at J, with 10 bases between the two ends. The CDR3 extends over 14 amino acids. CDR3 coding DNA: TGTGCCAGCAGCTTAGGGGGACACGGCTATGGCTACACCTTC. Protein: CASSLGGHGYGYTF.

The chain carries TRBV11-2 and TRBJ2-7, with D perhaps TRBD1 (5 bases). V lost 3 bases and J 5 bases, leaving 14 bases between the germline ends. This CDR3 is built from 14 residues. The V gene's germline CDR1 is SGHAT and CDR2 FQNNGV. The CDR3 DNA follows: TGTGCCAGCAGCTTGTCAGGGTCGGCTCACGAGCAGTACTTC. This translates into CASSLSGSAHEQYF.

The chain couples TRBV5-6 to TRBJ1-4; 7 bases match TRBD1. This CDR3 contains 14 residues. The trim removed 4 bases at V and 7 bases at J, leaving 7 bases unmatched. CDR1 is SGHDT, CDR2 YYEEEE, per germline. In DNA form, the CDR3 reads TGTGCCAGCAGCCGGACAGGAGGGACTGAAAAACTGTTTTTT. This gives the protein CASSRTGGTEKLFF. Using reference TRBV5-6 and TRBJ1-4 for the parts outside the CDR3, the full variable domain is DAGVTQSPTHLIKTRGQQVTLRCSPKSGHDTVSWYQQALGQGPQFIFQYYEEEERQRGNFPDRFSGHQFPNYSSELNVNALLLGDSALYLCASSRTGGTEKLFFGSGTQLSVL.

This rearrangement joins TRBV9 to TRBJ2-3; weak D call: TRBD1 (5 bases). Trimming took off 1 base at V and 6 bases at J, with 9 bases between the two ends. There are 13 residues in the CDR3. CDR1 is SGDLS, CDR2 YYNGEE, per germline. CDR3 sequence (DNA): TGTGCCAGCAGCGTAAGGGGTGGGGATACGCAGTATTTT. It codes for CASSVRGGDTQYF.

The chain has TRBV10-3 and TRBJ1-5; no clear D. The germline V gene has CDR1 ENHRY and CDR2 SYGVKD. Trimming stripped 2 bases from V and 3 bases from J, with 5 bases between. The CDR3 length is 13 residues. The CDR3: CAISETTNQPQHF. Written as DNA, the CDR3 is TGTGCCATCAGTGAGACAACCAATCAGCCCCAGCATTTT.

As to this clone: Other DNA sequences in the sample encode the same CDR3. This sequence joins TRBV7-9 and TRBJ1-1; D gene uncertain. The V and J ends lost 5 bases and 1 base respectively, with 8 bases between them. This CDR3 is 13 amino acids long. Looked up from germline, CDR1 is SEHNR and CDR2 is FQNEAQ (reference sequence). The CDR3: CASSLSGNTEAFF. The DNA of the CDR3 is TGTGCCAGCAGCCTCTCGGGGAACACTGAAGCTTTCTTT. Based on the CDR3 plus reference TRBV7-9 and TRBJ1-1, the full variable domain is DTGVSQNPRHKITKRGQNVTFRCDPISEHNRLYWYRQTLGQGPEFLTYFQNEAQLEKSRLLSDRFSAERPKGSFSTLEIQRTEQGDSAMYLCASSLSGNTEAFFGQGTRLTVV.

This sequence joins TRBV3-1 (or the pseudogene TRBV3-2) and TRBJ1-5; 8 bases match TRBD1. V trimming: 5 bases; J trimming: 3 bases; junction bases outside the gene matches: 6. The CDR3 consists of 15 residues. The germline V gene encodes CDR1 LGHDT and CDR2 YNNKEL (reference sequence). The CDR3 spells CASSTGTGTNQPQHF. CDR3 DNA sequence: TGTGCCAGCAGCACCGGGACAGGAACCAATCAGCCCCAGCATTTT.

The chain links TRBV18 to TRBJ2-1; TRBD2 matches at 11 bases. This CDR3 region has 17 residues. V was clipped by 2 bases and J by 8 bases; unmatched bases: 11. Germline V gives CDR1 KGHSH, CDR2 LQKENI. The CDR3 loop reads CASSPRLAGRKDDEQFF. In nucleotides, the CDR3 is TGTGCCAGCTCACCAAGACTAGCGGGAAGAAAGGACGATGAGCAGTTCTTC. The full variable domain, rest sourced from reference TRBV18 and TRBJ2-1, is NAGVMQNPRHLVRRRGQEARLRCSPMKGHSHVYWYRQLPEEGLKFMVYLQKENIIDESGMPKERFSAEFPKEGPSILRIQQVVRGDSAAYFCASSPRLAGRKDDEQFFGPGTRLTVL.

The J gene is TRBJ1-1, the V gene TRBV6-6; D is uncertain. Germline loops: CDR1 MNHNY, CDR2 SVGAGI (reference sequence). Trimming cost V 8 bases and J 10 bases, with 23 bases left between them. This CDR3 spans 14 amino acids. CDR3 DNA sequence: TGTGCCAGCGAGCCAGCTGGGAGGCTAGGTATAGCTTTCTTT. Residues: CASEPAGRLGIAFF.

This chain uses TRBV28 with TRBJ1-4; tentative D call: TRBD1 (6 bases). Trimming removed 2 bases from V and 8 bases from J, with 18 bases in between. Germline CDR1 MDHEN, CDR2 SYDVKM. The CDR3 totals 16 residues. The CDR3 DNA follows: TGTGCCAGCAGTTTACCAGGGACAAGGGTTAGCGAAAAACTGTTTTTT. This codes for CASSLPGTRVSEKLFF.

About this clone: The junction and the germline gene differ at one end; a read error may be behind it. V and J are TRBV5-1 and TRBJ2-3, with 10 positions matching TRBD1. There are 16 residues in the CDR3. The germline V gene encodes CDR1 SGHRS and CDR2 YFSETQ. CDR3 sequence: CASGLYRDRGTDTQYF. The CDR3 coding sequence is TGCGCCAGCGGCTTATACCGGGACAGGGGTACAGATACGCAGTATTTT.

V usage is TRBV3-1 (or the pseudogene TRBV3-2) and J usage is TRBJ2-1; 7 bases line up with TRBD1. The CDR3 consists of 12 residues. The germline V gene has CDR1 LGHDT and CDR2 YNNKEL (reference sequence). The V segment lost 3 bases and the J segment 9 bases; nucleotides outside the gene matches: 2. In DNA form, the CDR3 reads TGTGCCAGCAGCCAGAACAGGGGTGAGCAGTTCTTC. Translation gives CASSQNRGEQFF.

The chain has TRBV15 and TRBJ1-5; no clear D gene. The germline V gene encodes CDR1 LNHNV and CDR2 YYDKDF (reference sequence). This CDR3 contains 14 residues. The V gene lost 0 bases and the J gene lost 3 bases, with 6 bases spanning the gap. The CDR3 is CATSRDRSNQPQHF. DNA of the CDR3: TGTGCCACCAGCAGAGACAGGTCCAATCAGCCCCAGCATTTT.

The V and J genes are TRBV12-5 and TRBJ2-3; TRBD2 might be the D (6 bases). This CDR3 has 14 residues. Trimming left V 1 base short and J 5 bases short, with 10 bases between. CDR1 and CDR2 from the germline V gene are LGHNT and FRNRAP. CDR3 amino acids: CASGLGLARDTQYF. CDR3 sequence (DNA): TGTGCTAGTGGTTTGGGGCTAGCGAGAGATACGCAGTATTTT. The full variable domain, completed using reference TRBV12-5 and TRBJ2-3, is DARVTQTPRHKVTEMGQEVTMRCQPILGHNTVFWYRQTMMQGLELLAYFRNRAPLDDSGMPKDRFSAEMPDATLATLKIQPSEPRDSAVYFCASGLGLARDTQYFGPGTRLTVL.

The chain recombines TRBV9 with TRBJ1-2, with 10 bases aligning to TRBD1. The V and J ends lost 2 bases and 3 bases, in that order; junction bases with no gene match: 4. Germline lookup yields CDR1 SGDLS and CDR2 YYNGEE. CDR3 size: 15 residues. CDR3 region: CASSVTGTGDYGYTF. The CDR3 DNA reads as TGTGCCAGCAGCGTCACCGGGACAGGGGACTATGGCTACACCTTC.

J is TRBJ2-7 and V is TRBV7-2; 11 bases align to TRBD2. CDR3 size: 16 residues. The junction had 9 bases not matched to a gene; V was cut back by 5 bases and J by 3 bases. Germline V gene sequence: CDR1 SGHTA, CDR2 FQGNSA. The CDR3 nucleotides are TGTGCCAGCAGCCAGGGTGGGACTAGCGGAAACTACGAGCAGTACTTC. This sequence encodes CASSQGGTSGNYEQYF.

The chain joins TRBV15 to TRBJ1-6; D unclear. CDR1 and CDR2 (germline): LNHNV, YYDKDF (reference sequence). V dropped 5 bases and J dropped 2 bases, with 16 bases sitting between them. The CDR3 sequence is 17 residues long. CDR3 protein: CATSGRTQGTYNSPLHF. DNA of the CDR3: TGTGCCACCAGCGGGAGGACTCAAGGAACCTATAATTCACCCCTCCACTTT.

The chain couples TRBV19 to TRBJ1-2; D gene unclear. Germline V gene data show CDR1 as LNHDA and CDR2 as SQIVND (reference sequence). Trimming left V 2 bases short and J 5 bases short, with 9 bases between. CDR3 length: 13 amino acids. CDR3 loop: CASSINSRYGYTF. The CDR3 DNA reads as TGTGCCAGTAGTATAAACAGCCGTTATGGCTACACCTTC.

The genes are TRBV11-3 and TRBJ2-2; D remains unclear. With 4 bases removed from V and 7 bases from J, the gap between germline ends came to 10 bases. Germline V gives CDR1 SGHNT, CDR2 YENEEA. The CDR3 spans 13 residues. For the CDR3, the DNA is TGTGCCAGCAGCTCTCGTAGTGGCGGGGAGCTGTTTTTT. Amino acids: CASSSRSGGELFF.